This T cell receptor (beta chain) was found in a study of T cell responses to AZD1222 COVID-19 vaccine. Clones were sequenced by immunoSEQ multiplex PCR, and TCRdb holds only the in-frame ones, with some missing. The sample records about 130,000 clones, over 90% being singletons. This clone was observed a single time. Its antigen is not known. Broader study findings: Vaccine-related CD4 TCRs covered spike, predominating at 160-218 and 743-854. Per reports, nearly half of all spike-specific TCRs target regions that are unmutated in variants. No day 14 peak samples; only post-peak repertoires were characterized.

Germline assignment: CDR1 MNHEY and CDR2 SMNVEV (reference sequence). The CDR3 covers 17 residues. V lost 4 bases to trimming and J lost 4 bases; unmatched junction nucleotides: 12. The chain employs TRBV27 and TRBJ1-1; the match to TRBD1 covers 10 bases. The sample here was peripheral blood, taken on day 0 of AZD1222 vaccination. The sequence was obtained from an adult in good health. CDR3 sequence (DNA): TGTGCCAGCAGTTCAGACAGGGGGCGGTTTTGGGGCACTGAAGCTTTCTTT. Translated, it gives CASSSDRGRFWGTEAFF.